This TCR beta chain derives from a study of T cell repertoires in cytomegalovirus infection. Study background: CMV epitopes used comprised recently identified HLA-C-restricted ones and well-studied HLA-B-restricted ones. CMV infection plus the matching HLA type was flagged by public TCR beta signatures.

The sample holds a few counts of this clonotype. Its antigen is not identified. TCRdb re-analysed the reads in MiXCR, keeping a single row per CDR3 protein. The table has about 700,000 distinct CDR3 sequences, around 35% seen once. The V gene's germline CDR1 is SGHTA and CDR2 FQGNSA. The CDR3 totals 17 residues. Trimming cost V 1 base and J 5 bases; bases outside gene matches: 10. Overall study findings and caveats: HLA-C-restricted CMV clonotypes gave the most frequent clonotype in two of eight donors. Carriage of CMV together with the relevant HLA was identifiable through cumulative public TCR beta family frequency.

The chain has TRBV7-2 and TRBJ2-2; 7 positions match TRBD2. The sequence was collected from a human donor in good health (CMV status not recorded). Some clones in this sample may be carry-over from other donors' samples. The sample here was cultured PBMCs, taken from culture after CMV antigen stimulation. The CDR3, as DNA: TGTGCCAGCAGCTTAGTCGGTTGGCGGGAGTCGACCGGGGAGCTGTTTTTT. It yields the protein CASSLVGWRESTGELFF. The whole variable domain, filled in from reference TRBV7-2 and TRBJ2-2, reads GAGVSQSPSNKVTEKGKDVELRCDPISGHTALYWYRQSLGQGLEFLIYFQGNSAPDKSGLPSDRFSAERTGGSVSTLTIQRTQQEDSAVYLCASSLVGWRESTGELFFGEGSRLTVL.